This TCR beta chain came from a study of cytomegalovirus exposure and HLA in healthy donors. The CDR3 contains 16 residues. Germline-derived CDR1 and CDR2 are LNHDA and SQIVND (reference sequence). Trimming took 8 bases from V and 1 from J, leaving 20 bases between them. Study conclusions and caveats: Cytomegalovirus status was reportedly diagnosed by the classifier with high sensitivity and specificity. One later analysis, an examination of the 90 to 150 validation repertoires, found that first-cohort TCR clusters tended to co-occur in them. TCR beta chains numbering 164 were designated cytomegalovirus-associated.

As regards this clone: Its antigen is unknown.

Profiled with immunoSEQ multiplex PCR; TCRdb holds only in-frame clones, not every one. The top ten hold about 0.89% of the sample, which has some 170,000 clones, about 96% seen once. The rearrangement links TRBV19 to TRBJ1-1; possible D gene TRBD1, 5 bases. The specimen sequenced was PBMCs. The origin of this receptor is a young woman in good health and CMV-seronegative. The CDR3 sequence is CASRYGGGFGNTEAFF. The CDR3, as DNA: TGTGCCAGTCGCTACGGGGGAGGCTTCGGGAACACTGAAGCTTTCTTT.